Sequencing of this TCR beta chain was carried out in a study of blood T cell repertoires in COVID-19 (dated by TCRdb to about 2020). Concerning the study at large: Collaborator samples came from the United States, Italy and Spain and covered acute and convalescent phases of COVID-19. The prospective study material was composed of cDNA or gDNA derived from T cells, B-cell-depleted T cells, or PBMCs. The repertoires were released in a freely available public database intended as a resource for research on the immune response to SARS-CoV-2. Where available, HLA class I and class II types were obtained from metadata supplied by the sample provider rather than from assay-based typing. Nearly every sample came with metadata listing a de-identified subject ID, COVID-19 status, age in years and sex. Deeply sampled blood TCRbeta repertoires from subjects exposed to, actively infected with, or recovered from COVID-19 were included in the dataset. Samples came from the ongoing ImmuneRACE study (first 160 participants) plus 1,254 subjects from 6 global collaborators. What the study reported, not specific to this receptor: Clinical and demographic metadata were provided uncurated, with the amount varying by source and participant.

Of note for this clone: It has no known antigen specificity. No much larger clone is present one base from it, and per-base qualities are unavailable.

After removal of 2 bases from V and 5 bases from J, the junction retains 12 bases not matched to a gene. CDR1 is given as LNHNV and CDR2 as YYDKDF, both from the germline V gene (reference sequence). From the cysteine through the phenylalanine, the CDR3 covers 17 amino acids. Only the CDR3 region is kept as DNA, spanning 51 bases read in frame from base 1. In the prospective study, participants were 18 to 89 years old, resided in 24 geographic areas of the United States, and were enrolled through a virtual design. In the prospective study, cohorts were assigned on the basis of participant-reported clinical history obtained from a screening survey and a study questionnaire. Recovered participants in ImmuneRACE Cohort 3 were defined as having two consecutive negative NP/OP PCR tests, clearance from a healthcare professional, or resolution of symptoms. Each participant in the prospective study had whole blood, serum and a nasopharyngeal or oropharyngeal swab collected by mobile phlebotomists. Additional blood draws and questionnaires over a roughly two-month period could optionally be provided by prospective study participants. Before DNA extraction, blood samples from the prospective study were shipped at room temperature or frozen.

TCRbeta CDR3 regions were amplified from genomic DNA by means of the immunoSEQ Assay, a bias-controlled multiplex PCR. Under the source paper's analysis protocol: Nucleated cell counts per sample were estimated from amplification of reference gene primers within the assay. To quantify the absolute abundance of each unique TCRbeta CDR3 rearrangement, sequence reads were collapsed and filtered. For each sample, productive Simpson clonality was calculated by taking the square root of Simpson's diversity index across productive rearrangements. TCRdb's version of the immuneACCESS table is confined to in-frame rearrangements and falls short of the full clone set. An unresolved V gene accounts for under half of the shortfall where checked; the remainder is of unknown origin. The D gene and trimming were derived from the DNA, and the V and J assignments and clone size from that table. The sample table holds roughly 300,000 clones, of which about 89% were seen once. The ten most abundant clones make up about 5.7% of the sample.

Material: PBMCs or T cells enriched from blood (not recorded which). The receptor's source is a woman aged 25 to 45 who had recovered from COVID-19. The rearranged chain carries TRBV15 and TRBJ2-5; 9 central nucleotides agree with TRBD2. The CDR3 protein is CATSRPWGAGGGETQYF. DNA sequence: TGTGCCACCAGCAGACCTTGGGGAGCGGGGGGCGGGGAGACCCAGTACTTC.